One sample yielded the 10 T cell receptor beta chains listed below, sequenced in a study of T cell responses to AZD1222 COVID-19 vaccine. Sequencing used immunoSEQ multiplex PCR; TCRdb keeps in-frame clones, though not all of them. The table shows about 42,000 clones, with 88% occurring only once. The specimen was peripheral blood, collected 28 days after the second AZD1222 dose. Receptor source: an adult who received the AZD1222 COVID-19 vaccine.

This clone was picked up one time. This sequence joins TRBV19 and TRBJ1-5, with 8 bases aligning to TRBD1. Germline values: CDR1 LNHDA, CDR2 SQIVND (reference sequence). CDR3 length: 15 amino acids. After removal of 6 bases from V and 5 bases from J, the junction contained 9 bases not matched to a gene. The CDR3 sequence is CASRGQGAGHQPQHF. The CDR3 DNA follows: TGTGCCAGTAGGGGGCAGGGGGCTGGTCATCAGCCCCAGCATTTT.

This sequence joins TRBV7-2 and TRBJ1-5; unclear D gene. The CDR3 has 15 residues. Trimming stripped 2 bases from V and 1 base from J, with 9 bases between. Germline V lookup: CDR1 SGHTA, CDR2 FQGNSA. CDR3 region: CASSLWQGSNQPQHF. CDR3 nucleotide sequence: TGTGCCAGCAGCTTATGGCAAGGGAGCAATCAGCCCCAGCATTTT.

This clone was counted once. This sequence joins TRBV6-2 or TRBV6-3 and TRBJ1-2; D unclear. The CDR3 sequence is 14 residues long. Germline CDR1 and CDR2: MNHEY and SVGEGT. V shed 0 bases and J shed 4 bases, with 9 bases lying between them. The CDR3 coding sequence is TGTGCCAGCAGTTACTCGAGCAGCATCTATGGCTACACCTTC. The encoded protein is CASSYSSSIYGYTF.

J is TRBJ2-7 and V is TRBV6-2 or TRBV6-3, with D perhaps being TRBD1 or TRBD2 (5 bases each). The CDR3 consists of 12 residues. Germline CDR1 MNHEY, CDR2 SVGEGT. The germline V and J ends were trimmed by 5 bases and 9 bases, with 14 bases remaining between them. This chain's CDR3 is CASSNQGEGQYF. The DNA for the CDR3 is TGTGCCAGCAGTAATCAGGGAGAGGGGCAGTACTTC.

The chain combines TRBV3-1 (or the pseudogene TRBV3-2) with TRBJ2-7, with 7 bases lining up with TRBD1. CDR1 is LGHDT, CDR2 YNNKEL, per germline (reference sequence). J lost 0 bases, V lost 1 base, and 21 bases had no gene match. The CDR3 spans 21 residues. CDR3 in amino acids: CASSQGLSLSKSGTDSYEQYF. In DNA, the CDR3 is TGTGCCAGCAGCCAAGGGCTTTCCCTTTCTAAATCCGGGACAGACTCCTACGAGCAGTACTTC.

This chain connects TRBV11-3 to TRBJ1-1, with D maybe TRBD1 (6 bases). The germline CDR1 and CDR2 sequences are SGHNT and YENEEA. The CDR3 consists of 13 residues. Deletions cut 5 bases from V and 3 bases from J, with 10 bases between. The CDR3: CASSSYRDTEAFF. CDR3 DNA sequence: TGTGCCAGCAGCAGCTACAGGGACACTGAAGCTTTCTTT.

This clone was detected once. V gene TRBV7-6 combines with J gene TRBJ2-3; D gene uncertain. Germline values: CDR1 SGHVS, CDR2 FNYEAQ. Trimming removed 2 bases at V and 0 bases at J, with 6 bases between. The CDR3 is 14 residues long. Here the CDR3 DNA reads TGTGCCAGCAGCTTATCAAAAAGCACAGATACGCAGTATTTT. This gives the protein CASSLSKSTDTQYF. The full variable domain, with the rest looked up from reference TRBV7-6 and TRBJ2-3, is GAGVSQSPRYKVTKRGQDVALRCDPISGHVSLYWYRQALGQGPEFLTYFNYEAQQDKSGLPNDRFSAERPEGSISTLTIQRTEQRDSAMYRCASSLSKSTDTQYFGPGTRLTVL.

This clone appeared a single time. The rearrangement links TRBV2 to TRBJ2-2, with 7 nucleotides matching TRBD1. The germline V gene has CDR1 SNHLY and CDR2 FYNNEI. This CDR3 comprises 15 residues. V dropped 5 bases and J dropped 2; count of bases not matched to a gene: 5. CDR3 protein: CASSLGQTNTGELFF. The DNA of the CDR3 is TGTGCCAGCAGTTTGGGACAGACTAACACCGGGGAGCTGTTTTTT. The variable domain in full, completed from reference TRBV2 and TRBJ2-2, reads EPEVTQTPSHQVTQMGQEVILRCVPISNHLYFYWYRQILGQKVEFLVSFYNNEISEKSEIFDDQFSVERPDGSNFTLKIRSTKLEDSAMYFCASSLGQTNTGELFFGEGSRLTVL.

The genes are TRBV5-1 and TRBJ1-6, with D tentatively TRBD1 (5 bases). Trimming took 1 base from V and 10 from J, leaving 15 bases between them. CDR1 and CDR2 from the germline V gene are SGHRS and YFSETQ. The CDR3 consists of 15 residues. Here the CDR3 reads CASSLQGPGGSPLHF. Written as DNA, the CDR3 is TGCGCCAGCAGCTTGCAGGGTCCGGGTGGGTCACCCCTCCACTTT.

The CDR3 DNA sequence: TGTGCCAGCAGTCTCGATCATAGGACAGGAAACACCATATATTTT. It translates to CASSLDHRTGNTIYF. The gene calls are TRBV27 and TRBJ1-3; D possibly corresponds to TRBD1 (5 bases). The CDR3 is made up of 15 amino acids. V shed 5 bases and J shed 4 bases, with 15 bases lying between them. Germline V lookup: CDR1 MNHEY, CDR2 SMNVEV (reference sequence).